This T cell receptor beta chain was identified during a study of blood T cell repertoires in COVID-19. Study information: COVID-19 samples collected from the United States, Italy and Spain covered acute and convalescent phases. PBMCs, B-cell-depleted T cells, or T cells provided the cDNA or gDNA that made up the material.

The CDR3 has 13 amino acids. Germline lookup yields CDR1 MNHEY and CDR2 SVGAGI. V lost 5 bases to trimming and J lost 9 bases; unmatched junction nucleotides: 6. Under the authors' procedure: Nucleated cell number was recorded as an estimate derived from reference gene primer amplification. TCRdb's copy holds only in-frame clones and misses some; the assay was immunoSEQ multiplex PCR. Clone size and the V and J calls come from that table; the DNA yielded D and trimming. This sample has 40,000 to 50,000 clones; more than 75% occur once, and the top ten carry approximately 4%. V gene TRBV6-5 combines with J gene TRBJ1-2, with 10 bases that match TRBD1. The specimen was peripheral blood. This receptor was obtained from a human donor in a cohort sampled during active COVID-19. This chain's CDR3 is CASSRTGGLSYTF. The DNA for the CDR3 is TGTGCCAGCAGTAGGACAGGGGGGCTGAGCTACACCTTC.